The clone carrying this T cell receptor (beta chain) came up once. Its antigen remains unknown. The record originates from a study of cytomegalovirus exposure and HLA in healthy donors. The V gene end was trimmed by 5 bases and the J gene end by 1 base; junction bases not matched to a gene: 8. In germline, CDR1 is SGHVS, CDR2 FQNEAQ. The CDR3 extends over 17 amino acids. Study-level points and caveats: The dataset shows that most TCR sequences were rare, while some public TCRs occurred in many donors. The authors enumerated under 200 TCR beta chains as linked to cytomegalovirus.

Using immunoSEQ multiplex PCR, the repertoire was profiled, and TCRdb retains in-frame clones only, with some absent. The sample includes approximately 65,000 clones, over 90% of them seen just once. These donors were members of the 120-subject validation cohort, a group separate from the roughly 700-subject first cohort. The clonotype comes from a woman aged 18-35 years in good health and CMV-seronegative. The V call is TRBV7-8, the J call TRBJ2-3, with TRBD1 identical over 11 bases. The sequencing input was PBMCs. The DNA of the CDR3 is TGTGCCAGCAGCCGATACGGGGACAGGGGGGGCACAGATACGCAGTATTTT. Protein sequence: CASSRYGDRGGTDTQYF. The complete variable domain, with remaining parts taken from reference TRBV7-8 and TRBJ2-3, reads GAGVSQSPRYKVAKRGQDVALRCDPISGHVSLFWYQQALGQGPEFLTYFQNEAQLDKSGLPSDRFFAERPEGSVSTLKIQRTQQEDSAVYLCASSRYGDRGGTDTQYFGPGTRLTVL.